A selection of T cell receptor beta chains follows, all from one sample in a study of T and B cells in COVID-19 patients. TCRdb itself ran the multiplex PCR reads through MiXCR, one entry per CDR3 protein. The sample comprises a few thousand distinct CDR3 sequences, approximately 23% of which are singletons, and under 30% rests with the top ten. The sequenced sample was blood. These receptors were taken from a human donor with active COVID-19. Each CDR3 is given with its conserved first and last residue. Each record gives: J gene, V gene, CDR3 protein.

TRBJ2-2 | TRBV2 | CASSGGQIAPGELFF
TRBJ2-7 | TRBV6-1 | CASSWEEPSYEQYF
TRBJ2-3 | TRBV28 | CASSSTGTVGTDTQYF
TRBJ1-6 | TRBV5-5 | CASSPEQGINSPLHF
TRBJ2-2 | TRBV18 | CASSVGGRDTGELFF
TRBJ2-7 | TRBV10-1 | CASSEMGQPYEQYF
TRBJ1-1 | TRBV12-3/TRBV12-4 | CASSLKGDTEAFF
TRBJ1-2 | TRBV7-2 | CASSIRTGTNYGYTF
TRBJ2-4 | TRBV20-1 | CSARVVAERAKNIQYF
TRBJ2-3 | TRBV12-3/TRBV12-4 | CASHQGAGTDTQYF
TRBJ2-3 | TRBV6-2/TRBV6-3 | CASSKDTQYF
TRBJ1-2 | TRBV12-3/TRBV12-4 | CASSEGDIGYTF
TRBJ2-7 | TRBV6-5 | CASSPRLAGGSEQYF
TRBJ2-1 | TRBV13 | CASSPDSHNEQFF
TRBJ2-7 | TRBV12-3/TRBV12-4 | CASSFGDYEQYF
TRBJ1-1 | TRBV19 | CASSAISGGDTEAFF
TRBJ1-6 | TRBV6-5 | CASSYSRQGSSSYNSPLHF
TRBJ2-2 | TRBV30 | CAWSPYPSAGELFF
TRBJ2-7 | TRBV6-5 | CASTRGQGSYEQYF
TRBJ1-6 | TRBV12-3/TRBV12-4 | CASRTVRSPLHF
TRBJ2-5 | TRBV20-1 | CSAREPRGQETQYF
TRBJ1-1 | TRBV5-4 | CASSPGGGQRFTEAFF
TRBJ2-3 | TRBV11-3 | CASSFRTATDTQYF
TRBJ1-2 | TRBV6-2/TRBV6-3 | CATKPQGNYGYTF
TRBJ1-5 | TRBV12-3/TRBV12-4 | CASRSTAGAGQPQHF
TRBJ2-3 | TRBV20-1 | CSALGQGLAADTQYF